This TCR beta chain was sequenced in a study of CD8+ T cells in alopecia areata. Study-level findings and limits: Many expanded lesional clones stayed in scalp and blood while on tofacitinib. Scalp lesions, especially in alopecia totalis/universalis, had higher clonality than normal scalp. Significant decreases in scalp clonality and expanded CD8+ clones followed tofacitinib treatment.

Once RNA had been extracted, it was reverse transcribed into cDNA to act as the sequencing template. Produced via immunoSEQ multiplex PCR; TCRdb's table is partial and in-frame only. The profile covers 95,000 to 150,000 clones, with about 50% appearing a single time and just over 0.45% taken by the ten largest. Regarding treatment: oral pan-JAK inhibitor, 5-10 mg twice daily. Per germline, CDR1 SNHLY and CDR2 FYNNEI. V was pared by 7 bases and J by 7 bases, with 17 bases between. The CDR3 extends over 14 amino acids. This clone has just a few counts. The target antigen is unknown. This chain links TRBV2 with TRBJ1-5; weak D call: TRBD1 (6 bases). This TCR was recovered from a human donor with alopecia areata. The sample was CD4+ T cells sorted from blood, taken at week 4, from a patient treated with tofacitinib. This chain's CDR3 is CASTPGGAGQPQHF. As DNA, the CDR3 is TGTGCCAGCACGCCGGGGGGCGCTGGGCAGCCCCAGCATTTT.